This T cell receptor beta chain was retrieved from a study of T cell responses to AZD1222 COVID-19 vaccine (dated by TCRdb to 2020 to 2023). Background on the whole study: AZD1222 recipients given second doses at about 4 weeks or at about 12 weeks were pooled, since spike-specific TCR depth and breadth were not found to differ between the two schedules. Trial participants were enrolled into age subgroups of 18-55, 56-69 and 70-plus years, which contained around 140, 26 and 57 TCR-sequenced participants, respectively. A total of 233 trial participants underwent TCR sequencing, of whom some 200 had received two doses of AZD1222 and approximately 26 had received two doses of the MenACWY control vaccine.

Taken from the germline V gene, the CDR1 and CDR2 loops are SGHTA and FQGNSA. A distance of 13 bases separates the germline ends of V and J, which lose 1 base and 0 bases respectively. Its CDR3 holds 17 amino acids, cysteine through phenylalanine. Of the read, only the CDR3 DNA is kept; its 51 bases are in frame from base 1. The CDR3 regions of human TCRbeta chains were subjected to immunosequencing. Concerning the study's data processing: Repertoire TCRs were matched against a reference library of SARS-CoV-2-specific TCRs generated with the MIRA antigen-specificity platform. Breadth meant the fraction of unique TCRs that were SARS-CoV-2-associated, whereas depth meant the fraction of total T cells that were SARS-CoV-2-associated. Using the MIRA data, each spike-specific TCR was assigned both to the spike region to which the TCR was reactive and to a CD4 or CD8 class. Log10-transformed breadth and depth values were compared by one-way ANOVA with Sidak's multiple comparisons tests. Held by TCRdb, this immuneACCESS table contains in-frame sequences only and omits some clones. Under half of the omission traces to an unresolved V gene where checked; the cause of the rest is unknown. Clonal size and the V and J genes are those of that table, whereas D and trimming came from the DNA. The sample table shows about 120,000 clones, and roughly 90% are seen once. The ten largest clones take up 7.5% of the sample.

In light of the paper, this sample's time point label describes: baseline before first vaccination. Samples from vaccinated people were obtained from the UK trials COV001 and COV002, which included a single-blind randomized controlled phase 2/3 trial of AZD1222 (ChAdOx1 nCoV-19) in healthy adults. For TCRbeta chain sequencing, PBMC samples were collected from trial participants at day 0 and at day 28 after the second dose. General study outcomes and caveats: Epitopes outside the regions mutated in the B.1.351 and B.1.1.7 variants were reportedly recognized by nearly half of the unique spike-specific TCRs. The whole spike protein was spanned by vaccine-associated CD4 TCRs, and dominant responses were seen in regions 160-218 and 743-854. Because no day 14 peak-response samples were available, the repertoires could be characterized only after the peak T cell response. The 56-69-year group was small, and its depth increase did not reach significance, likely because of low power. Participants were mostly white British and included more females than males, and it was suggested by the authors that clonal diversity may have been underestimated. After two AZD1222 doses, spike-specific TCR breadth and depth were significantly higher than at day 0 and than in MenACWY recipients. Conclusions about previously exposed vaccinees are limited because only six or seven AZD1222 recipients were SARS-CoV-2 seropositive at baseline.

This clone appeared a single time. It has no known antigen specificity. No per-base quality is available; no much larger clone lies one base away. The material sequenced was peripheral blood, taken on day 0 of AZD1222 vaccination. The sequence links TRBV7-2 to TRBJ2-1; no D gene call is confident. This TCR came from an adult in good health. The DNA sequence is TGTGCCAGCAGCTTAGATTTACGGCGAAGCTCCTACAATGAGCAGTTCTTC. It translates to CASSLDLRRSSYNEQFF.